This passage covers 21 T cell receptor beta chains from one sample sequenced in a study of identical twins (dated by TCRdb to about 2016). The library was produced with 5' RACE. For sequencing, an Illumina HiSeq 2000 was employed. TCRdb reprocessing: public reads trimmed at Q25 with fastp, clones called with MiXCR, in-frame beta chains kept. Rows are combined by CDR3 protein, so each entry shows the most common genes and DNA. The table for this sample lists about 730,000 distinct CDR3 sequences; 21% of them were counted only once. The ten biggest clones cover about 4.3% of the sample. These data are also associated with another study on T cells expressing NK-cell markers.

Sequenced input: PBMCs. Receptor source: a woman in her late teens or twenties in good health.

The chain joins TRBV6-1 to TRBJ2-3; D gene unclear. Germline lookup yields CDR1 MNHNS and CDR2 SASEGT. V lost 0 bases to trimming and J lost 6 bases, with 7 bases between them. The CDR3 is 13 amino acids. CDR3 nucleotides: TGTGCCAGCAGTGAAGCGCGTTGGGATACGCAGTATTTT. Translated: CASSEARWDTQYF.

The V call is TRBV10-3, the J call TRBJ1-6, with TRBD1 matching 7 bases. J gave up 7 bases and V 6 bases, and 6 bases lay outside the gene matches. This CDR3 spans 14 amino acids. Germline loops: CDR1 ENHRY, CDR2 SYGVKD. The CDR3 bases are TGTGCCATCAGCGCTGACAGGGCCAATTCACCCCTCCACTTT. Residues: CAISADRANSPLHF.

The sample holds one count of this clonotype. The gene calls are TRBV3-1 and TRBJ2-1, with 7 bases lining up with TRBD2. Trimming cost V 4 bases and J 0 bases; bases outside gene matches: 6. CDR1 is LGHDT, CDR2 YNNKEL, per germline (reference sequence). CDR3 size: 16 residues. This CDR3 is CASSRVGGSSYNEQFF. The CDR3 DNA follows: TGTGCCAGCAGCCGTGTGGGAGGGAGCTCCTACAATGAGCAGTTCTTC.

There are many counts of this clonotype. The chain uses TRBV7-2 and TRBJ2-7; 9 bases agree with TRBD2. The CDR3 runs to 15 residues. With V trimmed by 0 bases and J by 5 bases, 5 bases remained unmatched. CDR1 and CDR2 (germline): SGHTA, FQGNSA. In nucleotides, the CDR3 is TGTGCCAGCAGCTTAGCGTCGGTAGCGGGAGACGAGCAGTACTTC. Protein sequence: CASSLASVAGDEQYF.

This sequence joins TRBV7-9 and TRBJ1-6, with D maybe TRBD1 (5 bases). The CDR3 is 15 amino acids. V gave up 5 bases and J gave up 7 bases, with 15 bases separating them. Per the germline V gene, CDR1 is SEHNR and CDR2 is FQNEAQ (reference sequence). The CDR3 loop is CASSDGTTRNSPLHF. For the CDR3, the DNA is TGTGCCAGCAGCGATGGGACGACTCGCAATTCACCCCTCCACTTT.

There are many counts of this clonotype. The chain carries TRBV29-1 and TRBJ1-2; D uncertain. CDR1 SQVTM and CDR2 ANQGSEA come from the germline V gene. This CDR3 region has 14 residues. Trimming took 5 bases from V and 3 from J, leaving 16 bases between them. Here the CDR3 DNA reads TGCAGCGTTAAAGCGGGGTCTTGGGACTATGGCTACACCTTC. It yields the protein CSVKAGSWDYGYTF.

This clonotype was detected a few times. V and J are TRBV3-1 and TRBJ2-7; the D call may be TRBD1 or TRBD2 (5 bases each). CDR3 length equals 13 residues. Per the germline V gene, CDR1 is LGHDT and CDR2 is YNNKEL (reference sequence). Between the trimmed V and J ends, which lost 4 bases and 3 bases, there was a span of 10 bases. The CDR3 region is CASSPGLIYEQYF. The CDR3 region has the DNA TGTGCCAGCAGCCCGGGGCTTATCTACGAGCAGTACTTC.

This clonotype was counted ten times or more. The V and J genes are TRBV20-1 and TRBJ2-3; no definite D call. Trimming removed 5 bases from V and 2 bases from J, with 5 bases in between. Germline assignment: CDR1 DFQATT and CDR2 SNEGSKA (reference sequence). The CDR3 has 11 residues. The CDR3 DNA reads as TGCAGTGCTCCGGACACAGATACGCAGTATTTT. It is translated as CSAPDTDTQYF.

CDR3 sequence: CASSLALTGLNNEQFF. The CDR3 DNA is TGTGCCAGCAGCTTAGCGTTAACGGGACTCAACAATGAGCAGTTCTTC. V is TRBV7-9 and J is TRBJ2-1; maybe TRBD2 (6 bases). CDR1 SEHNR and CDR2 FQNEAQ come from the germline V gene (reference sequence). The CDR3 has 16 amino acids. The V end lost 0 bases, the J end lost 5 bases, and 14 bases lay between the germline ends. The entire variable domain, with the rest obtained from reference TRBV7-9 and TRBJ2-1, is as follows: DTGVSQNPRHKITKRGQNVTFRCDPISEHNRLYWYRQTLGQGPEFLTYFQNEAQLEKSRLLSDRFSAERPKGSFSTLEIQRTEQGDSAMYLCASSLALTGLNNEQFFGPGTRLTVL.

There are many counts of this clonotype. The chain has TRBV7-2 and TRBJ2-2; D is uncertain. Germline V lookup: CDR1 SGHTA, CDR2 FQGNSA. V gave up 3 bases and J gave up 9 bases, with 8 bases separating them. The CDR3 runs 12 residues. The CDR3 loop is CASSFTPRELFF. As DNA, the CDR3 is TGTGCCAGCAGCTTTACACCTCGGGAGCTGTTTTTT.

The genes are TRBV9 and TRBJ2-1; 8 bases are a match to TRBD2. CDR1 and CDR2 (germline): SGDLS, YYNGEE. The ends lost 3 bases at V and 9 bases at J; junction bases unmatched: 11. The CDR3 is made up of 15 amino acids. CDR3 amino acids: CASSDRPAGVGEQFF. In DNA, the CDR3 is TGTGCCAGCAGCGATCGGCCAGCGGGAGTAGGTGAGCAGTTCTTC.

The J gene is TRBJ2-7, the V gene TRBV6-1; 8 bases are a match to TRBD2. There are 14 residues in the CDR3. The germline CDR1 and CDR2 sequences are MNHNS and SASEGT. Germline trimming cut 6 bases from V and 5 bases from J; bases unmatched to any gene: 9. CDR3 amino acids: CASSSGTSIHEQYF. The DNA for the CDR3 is TGTGCCAGCAGCTCCGGGACTAGTATCCACGAGCAGTACTTC.

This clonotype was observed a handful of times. The DNA of the CDR3 is TGTGCCAGCAGCCCACGACAGGGGTCAAGATTTTACGAGCAGTACTTC. This sequence encodes CASSPRQGSRFYEQYF. This chain uses TRBV7-2 with TRBJ2-7, with 8 bases aligning to TRBD1. The CDR3 spans 16 residues. Germline V lookup: CDR1 SGHTA, CDR2 FQGNSA. J was trimmed by 4 bases and V by 5 bases; bases with no gene match: 13.

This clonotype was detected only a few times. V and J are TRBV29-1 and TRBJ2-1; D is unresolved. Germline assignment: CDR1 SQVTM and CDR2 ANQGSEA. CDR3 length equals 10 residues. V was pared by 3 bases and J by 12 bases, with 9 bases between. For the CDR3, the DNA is TGCAGCGTTGATCCCGGTCGGCAGTTCTTC. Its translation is CSVDPGRQFF.

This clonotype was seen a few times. CDR3: CASSLGNSTEAFF. CDR3 bases: TGTGCCAGCAGTTTAGGGAATAGCACTGAAGCTTTCTTT. The rearrangement links TRBV12-3 or TRBV12-4 to TRBJ1-1, with D hard to call. V lost 1 base, J lost 4 bases, and 7 bases lay in between. The CDR3 has 13 amino acids.

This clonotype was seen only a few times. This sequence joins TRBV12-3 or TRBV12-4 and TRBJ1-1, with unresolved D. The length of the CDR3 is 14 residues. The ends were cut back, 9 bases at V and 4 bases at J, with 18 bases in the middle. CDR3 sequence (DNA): TGTGCCAGTTTAGGCGGGGATCTGGCCACTGAAGCTTTCTTT. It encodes CASLGGDLATEAFF.

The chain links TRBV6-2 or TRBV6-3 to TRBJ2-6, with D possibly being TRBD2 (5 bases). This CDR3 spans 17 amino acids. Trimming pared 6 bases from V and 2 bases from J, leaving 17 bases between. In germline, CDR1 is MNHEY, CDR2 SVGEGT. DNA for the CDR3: TGTGCCAGCAGCCCCGGACTCCCCATCACTGGGGCCAACGTCCTGACTTTC. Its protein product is CASSPGLPITGANVLTF.

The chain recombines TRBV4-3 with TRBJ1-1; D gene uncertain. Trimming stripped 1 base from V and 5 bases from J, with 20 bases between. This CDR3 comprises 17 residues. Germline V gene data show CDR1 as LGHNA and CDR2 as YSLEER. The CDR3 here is CASSQVSSGWVRTEAFF. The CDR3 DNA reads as TGCGCCAGCAGCCAAGTTAGCAGCGGGTGGGTGAGGACTGAAGCTTTCTTT.

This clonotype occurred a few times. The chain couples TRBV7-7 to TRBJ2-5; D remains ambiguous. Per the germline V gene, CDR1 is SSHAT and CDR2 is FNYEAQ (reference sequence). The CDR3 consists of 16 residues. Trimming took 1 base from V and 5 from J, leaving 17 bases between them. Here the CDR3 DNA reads TGTGCCAGCAGCTTAGGTGGCGTGACGGGTAGGGAGACCCAGTACTTC. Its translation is CASSLGGVTGRETQYF.

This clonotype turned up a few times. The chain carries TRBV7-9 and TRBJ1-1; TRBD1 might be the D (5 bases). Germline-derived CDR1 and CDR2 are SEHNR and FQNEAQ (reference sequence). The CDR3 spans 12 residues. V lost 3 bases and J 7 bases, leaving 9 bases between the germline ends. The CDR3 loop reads CASSFTGGEAFF. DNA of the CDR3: TGTGCCAGCAGCTTTACGGGGGGTGAAGCTTTCTTT. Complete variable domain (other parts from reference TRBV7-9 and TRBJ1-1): DTGVSQNPRHKITKRGQNVTFRCDPISEHNRLYWYRQTLGQGPEFLTYFQNEAQLEKSRLLSDRFSAERPKGSFSTLEIQRTEQGDSAMYLCASSFTGGEAFFGQGTRLTVV.

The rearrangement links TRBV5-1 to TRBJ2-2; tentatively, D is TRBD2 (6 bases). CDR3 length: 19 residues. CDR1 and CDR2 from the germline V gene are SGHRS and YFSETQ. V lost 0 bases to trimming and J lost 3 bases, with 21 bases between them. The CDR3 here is CASSLDEGLPFRDTGELFF. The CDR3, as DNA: TGCGCCAGCAGCTTGGACGAAGGACTACCGTTTAGGGACACCGGGGAGCTGTTTTTT.